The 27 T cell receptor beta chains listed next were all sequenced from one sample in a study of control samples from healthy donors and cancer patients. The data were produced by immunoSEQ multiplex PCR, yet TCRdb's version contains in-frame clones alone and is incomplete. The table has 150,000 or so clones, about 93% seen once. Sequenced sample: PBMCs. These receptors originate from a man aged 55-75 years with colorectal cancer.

The CDR3 region is CASRLLGHKNTEAFF. CDR3 sequence (DNA): TGTGCCAGCAGGCTACTGGGACATAAGAACACTGAAGCTTTCTTT. The rearrangement joins TRBV9 to TRBJ1-1, with D possibly matching TRBD1 (6 bases). CDR3 length: 15 amino acids. The V end was cut by 5 bases, the J end by 1 base, with 15 bases between. Germline CDR1 and CDR2: SGDLS and YYNGEE.

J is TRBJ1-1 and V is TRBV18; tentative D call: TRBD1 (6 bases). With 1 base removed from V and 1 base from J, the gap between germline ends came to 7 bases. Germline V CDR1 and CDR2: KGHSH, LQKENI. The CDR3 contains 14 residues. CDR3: CASSPQGENTEAFF. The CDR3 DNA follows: TGTGCCAGCTCACCACAGGGGGAGAACACTGAAGCTTTCTTT. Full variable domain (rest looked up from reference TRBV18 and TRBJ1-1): NAGVMQNPRHLVRRRGQEARLRCSPMKGHSHVYWYRQLPEEGLKFMVYLQKENIIDESGMPKERFSAEFPKEGPSILRIQQVVRGDSAAYFCASSPQGENTEAFFGQGTRLTVV.

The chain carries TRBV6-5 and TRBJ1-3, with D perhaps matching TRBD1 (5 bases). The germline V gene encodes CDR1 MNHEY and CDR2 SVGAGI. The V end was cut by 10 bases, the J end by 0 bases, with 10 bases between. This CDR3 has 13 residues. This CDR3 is CATRGSSGNTIYF. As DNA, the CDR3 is TGTGCCACCCGGGGGAGCTCTGGAAACACCATATATTTT.

The CDR3: CASSEEEGSYEQYF. The CDR3 DNA is TGTGCCAGCAGTGAAGAGGAGGGTTCCTACGAGCAGTACTTC. This chain links TRBV6-1 with TRBJ2-7; TRBD2 might be the D (6 bases). The CDR3 covers 14 residues. Per germline, CDR1 MNHNS and CDR2 SASEGT. The V gene lost 1 base and the J gene lost 1 base, with 8 bases spanning the gap.

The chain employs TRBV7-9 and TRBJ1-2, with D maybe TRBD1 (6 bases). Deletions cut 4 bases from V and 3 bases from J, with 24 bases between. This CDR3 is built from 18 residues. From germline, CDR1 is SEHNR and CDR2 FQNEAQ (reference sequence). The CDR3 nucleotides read TGTGCCAGCAGCTCTAGCAGGATAGGGACATGGGATCACTATGGCTACACCTTC. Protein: CASSSSRIGTWDHYGYTF. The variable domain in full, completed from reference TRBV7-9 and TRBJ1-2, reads DTGVSQNPRHKITKRGQNVTFRCDPISEHNRLYWYRQTLGQGPEFLTYFQNEAQLEKSRLLSDRFSAERPKGSFSTLEIQRTEQGDSAMYLCASSSSRIGTWDHYGYTFGSGTRLTVV.

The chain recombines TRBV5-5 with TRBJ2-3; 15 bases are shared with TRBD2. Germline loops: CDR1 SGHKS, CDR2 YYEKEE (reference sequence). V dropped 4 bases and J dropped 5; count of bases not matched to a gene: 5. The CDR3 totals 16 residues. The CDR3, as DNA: TGTGCCAGCAGCCCCGGACTAGCGGGGGGGCAAGATACGCAGTATTTT. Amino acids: CASSPGLAGGQDTQYF.

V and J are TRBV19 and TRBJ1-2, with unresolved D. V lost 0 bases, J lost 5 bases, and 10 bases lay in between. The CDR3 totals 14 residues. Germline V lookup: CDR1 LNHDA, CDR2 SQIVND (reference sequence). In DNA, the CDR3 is TGTGCCAGTAGTATAGAGCGGCAGAGTTATGGCTACACCTTC. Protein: CASSIERQSYGYTF.

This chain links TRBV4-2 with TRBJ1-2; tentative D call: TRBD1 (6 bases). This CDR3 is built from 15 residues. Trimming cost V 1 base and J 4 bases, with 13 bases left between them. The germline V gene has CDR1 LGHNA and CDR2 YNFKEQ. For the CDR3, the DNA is TGTGCCAGCAGCCAAGCGGGGGGGCCCGGCTATGGCTACACCTTC. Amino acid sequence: CASSQAGGPGYGYTF.

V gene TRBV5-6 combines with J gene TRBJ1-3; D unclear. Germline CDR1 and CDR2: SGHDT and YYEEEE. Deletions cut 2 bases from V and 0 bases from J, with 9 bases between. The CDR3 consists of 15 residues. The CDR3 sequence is CASSFGRPSGNTIYF. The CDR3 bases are TGTGCCAGCAGCTTTGGCAGGCCCTCTGGAAACACCATATATTTT. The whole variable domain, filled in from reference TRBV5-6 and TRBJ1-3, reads DAGVTQSPTHLIKTRGQQVTLRCSPKSGHDTVSWYQQALGQGPQFIFQYYEEEERQRGNFPDRFSGHQFPNYSSELNVNALLLGDSALYLCASSFGRPSGNTIYFGEGSWLTVV.

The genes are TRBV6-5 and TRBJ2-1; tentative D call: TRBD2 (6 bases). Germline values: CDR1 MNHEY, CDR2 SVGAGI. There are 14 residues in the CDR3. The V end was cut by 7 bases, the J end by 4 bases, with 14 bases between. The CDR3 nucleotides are TGTGCCAGCAACCTCCGGGACTTTTACAATGAGCAGTTCTTC. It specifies CASNLRDFYNEQFF.

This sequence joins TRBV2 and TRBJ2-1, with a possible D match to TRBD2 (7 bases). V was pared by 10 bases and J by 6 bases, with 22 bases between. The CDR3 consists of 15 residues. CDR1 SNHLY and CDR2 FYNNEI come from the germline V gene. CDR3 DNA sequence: TGTGCCACCCTAATCGGAAAGGGGGGGTCCAATGAGCAGTTCTTC. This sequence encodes CATLIGKGGSNEQFF.

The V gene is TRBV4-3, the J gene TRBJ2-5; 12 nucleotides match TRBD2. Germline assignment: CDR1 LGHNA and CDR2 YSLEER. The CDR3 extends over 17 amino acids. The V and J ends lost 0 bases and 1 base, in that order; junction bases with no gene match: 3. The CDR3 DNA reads TGCGCCAGCAGCCAAGAGGCTAGCGGGGGGGTCCAAGAGACCCAGTACTTC. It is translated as CASSQEASGGVQETQYF.

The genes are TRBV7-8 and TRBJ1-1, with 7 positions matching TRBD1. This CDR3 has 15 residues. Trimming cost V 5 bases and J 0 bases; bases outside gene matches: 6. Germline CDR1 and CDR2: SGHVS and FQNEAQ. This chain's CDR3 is CASSVLQGLNTEAFF. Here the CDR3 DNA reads TGTGCCAGCAGCGTACTACAGGGGTTGAACACTGAAGCTTTCTTT.

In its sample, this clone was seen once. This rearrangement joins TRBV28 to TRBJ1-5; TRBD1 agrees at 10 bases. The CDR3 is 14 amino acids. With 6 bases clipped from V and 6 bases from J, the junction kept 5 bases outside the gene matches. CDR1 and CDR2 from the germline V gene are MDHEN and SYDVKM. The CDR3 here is CASRGQGFTQPQHF. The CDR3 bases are TGTGCCAGCAGGGGACAGGGGTTTACTCAGCCCCAGCATTTT.

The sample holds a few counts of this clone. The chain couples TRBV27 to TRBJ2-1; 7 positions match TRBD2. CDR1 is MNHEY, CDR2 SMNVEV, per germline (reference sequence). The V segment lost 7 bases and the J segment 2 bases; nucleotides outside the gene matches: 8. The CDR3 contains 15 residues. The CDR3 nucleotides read TGTGCCAGCACCCATGCTAGCGGAACCTACAATGAGCAGTTCTTC. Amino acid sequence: CASTHASGTYNEQFF.

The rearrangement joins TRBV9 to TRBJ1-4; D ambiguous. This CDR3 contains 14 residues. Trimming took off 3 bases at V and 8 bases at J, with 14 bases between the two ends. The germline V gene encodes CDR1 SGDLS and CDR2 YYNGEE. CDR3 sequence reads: CASSDRVYPEKLFF. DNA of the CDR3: TGTGCCAGCAGCGATAGGGTTTACCCCGAAAAACTGTTTTTT.

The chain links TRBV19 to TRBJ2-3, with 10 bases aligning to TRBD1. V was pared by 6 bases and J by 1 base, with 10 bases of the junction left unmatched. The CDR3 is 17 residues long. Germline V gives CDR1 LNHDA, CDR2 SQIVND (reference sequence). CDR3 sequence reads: CASSLGTGVDGTDTQYF. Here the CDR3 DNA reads TGTGCCAGTAGCCTCGGGACAGGGGTCGATGGCACAGATACGCAGTATTTT. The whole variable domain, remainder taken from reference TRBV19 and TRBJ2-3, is DGGITQSPKYLFRKEGQNVTLSCEQNLNHDAMYWYRQDPGQGLRLIYYSQIVNDFQKGDIAEGYSVSREKKESFPLTVTSAQKNPTAFYLCASSLGTGVDGTDTQYFGPGTRLTVL.

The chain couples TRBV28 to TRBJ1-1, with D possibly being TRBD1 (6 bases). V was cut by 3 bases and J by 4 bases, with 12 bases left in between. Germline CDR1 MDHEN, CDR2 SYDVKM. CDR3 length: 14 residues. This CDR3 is CASSFAGAGTEAFF. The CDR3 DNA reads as TGTGCCAGCAGTTTCGCAGGGGCGGGCACTGAAGCTTTCTTT.

CDR3: CASSPWTGSGYTF. The CDR3 region has the DNA TGTGCCAGCAGTCCCTGGACAGGGAGTGGCTACACCTTC. The chain is built from TRBV28 and TRBJ1-2, with 8 bases identical to TRBD1. The CDR3 sequence is 13 residues long. CDR1 is MDHEN and CDR2 is SYDVKM in the germline V gene. The junction had 6 bases not matched to a gene; V was cut back by 5 bases and J by 7 bases.

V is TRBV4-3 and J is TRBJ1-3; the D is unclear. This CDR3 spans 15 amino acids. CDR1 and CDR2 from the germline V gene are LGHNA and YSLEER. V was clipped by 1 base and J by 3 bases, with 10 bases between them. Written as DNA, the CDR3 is TGCGCCAGCAGCCAAGCGCGGGCAGGTGGAAACACCATATATTTT. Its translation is CASSQARAGGNTIYF.

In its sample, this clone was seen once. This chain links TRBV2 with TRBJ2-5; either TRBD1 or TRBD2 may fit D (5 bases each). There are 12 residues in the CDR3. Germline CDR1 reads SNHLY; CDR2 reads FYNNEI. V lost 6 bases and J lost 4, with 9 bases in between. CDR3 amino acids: CASRVGGETQYF. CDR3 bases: TGTGCCAGCAGGGTTGGGGGAGAGACCCAGTACTTC. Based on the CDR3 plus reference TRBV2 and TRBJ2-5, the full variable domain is EPEVTQTPSHQVTQMGQEVILRCVPISNHLYFYWYRQILGQKVEFLVSFYNNEISEKSEIFDDQFSVERPDGSNFTLKIRSTKLEDSAMYFCASRVGGETQYFGPGTRLLVL.

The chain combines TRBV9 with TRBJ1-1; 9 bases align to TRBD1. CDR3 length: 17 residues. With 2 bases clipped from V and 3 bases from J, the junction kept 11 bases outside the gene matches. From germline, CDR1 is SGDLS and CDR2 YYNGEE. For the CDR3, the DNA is TGTGCCAGCAGCGTGAGCCCCCCGGACAGGGGTGACACTGAAGCTTTCTTT. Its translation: CASSVSPPDRGDTEAFF.

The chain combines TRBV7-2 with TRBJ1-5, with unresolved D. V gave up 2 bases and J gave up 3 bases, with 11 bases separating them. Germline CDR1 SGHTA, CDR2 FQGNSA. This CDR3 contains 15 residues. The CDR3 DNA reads TGTGCCAGCAGCTTAAGAGTGGGAACCAATCAGCCCCAGCATTTT. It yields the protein CASSLRVGTNQPQHF.

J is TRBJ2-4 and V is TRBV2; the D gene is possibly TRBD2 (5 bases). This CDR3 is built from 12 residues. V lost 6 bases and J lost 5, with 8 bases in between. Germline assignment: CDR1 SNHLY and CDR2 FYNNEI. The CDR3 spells CASRVGENIQYF. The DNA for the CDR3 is TGTGCCAGCAGGGTGGGAGAAAACATTCAGTACTTC.

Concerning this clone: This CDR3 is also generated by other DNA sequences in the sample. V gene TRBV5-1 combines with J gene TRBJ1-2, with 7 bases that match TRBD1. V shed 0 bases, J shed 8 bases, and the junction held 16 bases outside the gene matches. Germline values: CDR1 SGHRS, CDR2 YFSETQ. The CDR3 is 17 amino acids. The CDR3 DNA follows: TGCGCCAGCAGCTTGGGTGAGGGGGCTCTTCTATTCAGGGGCTACACCTTC. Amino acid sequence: CASSLGEGALLFRGYTF.

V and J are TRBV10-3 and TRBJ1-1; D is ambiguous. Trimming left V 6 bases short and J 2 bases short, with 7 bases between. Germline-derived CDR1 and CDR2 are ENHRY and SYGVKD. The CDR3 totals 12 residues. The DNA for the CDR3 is TGTGCCATCAGGAGTCCCAACACTGAAGCTTTCTTT. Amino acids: CAIRSPNTEAFF.

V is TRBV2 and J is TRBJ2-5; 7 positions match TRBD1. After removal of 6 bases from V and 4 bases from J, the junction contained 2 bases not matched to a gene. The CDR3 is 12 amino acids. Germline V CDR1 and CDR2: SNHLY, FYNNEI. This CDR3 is CASRGQRETQYF. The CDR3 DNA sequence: TGTGCCAGCAGGGGACAGAGAGAGACCCAGTACTTC.